Below, 32 T cell receptor beta chains from the same sample are listed, as sequenced in a study of T cell repertoires in cytomegalovirus infection. Their antigens remain unidentified. TCRdb used MiXCR to reprocess the reads, holding one entry per CDR3 protein. The table has about a million distinct CDR3 sequences, under 40% seen once. Sequencing was performed on cultured CD8+ T cells from PBMCs, taken from culture after CMV antigen stimulation. The source of these receptors is a human donor in good health (CMV status not recorded). Some clones in this sample may be carry-over from other donors' samples.

This clonotype has just a few counts. The rearrangement uses TRBV19 and TRBJ2-3; D is perhaps TRBD2 (5 bases). V was pared by 0 bases and J by 3 bases, with 16 bases between. The germline V gene encodes CDR1 LNHDA and CDR2 SQIVND (reference sequence). The CDR3 consists of 17 residues. CDR3 sequence (DNA): TGTGCCAGTAGTATAGATGAGTTGGGGAGTGGAACAGATACGCAGTATTTT. It encodes CASSIDELGSGTDTQYF.

The sample holds a few counts of this clonotype. The chain is built from TRBV7-9 and TRBJ1-1; D might be TRBD1 (5 bases). Looked up from germline, CDR1 is SEHNR and CDR2 is FQNEAQ (reference sequence). The germline V and J ends were trimmed by 6 bases and 5 bases, with 13 bases remaining between them. The CDR3 covers 13 residues. CDR3 nucleotides: TGTGCCAGCAGTCCTGACAGCGGAACTGAAGCTTTCTTT. Translated: CASSPDSGTEAFF.

Only a few counts were recorded for this clonotype. This sequence joins TRBV25-1 and TRBJ2-3; the D gene is possibly TRBD1 (6 bases). Germline V gene lookup returns CDR1 MGHDK and CDR2 SYGVNS. The CDR3 sequence is 16 residues long. Trimming removed 0 bases from V and 4 bases from J, with 14 bases in between. This CDR3 reads CASSEYGRGDPDTQYF. The CDR3 nucleotides read TGTGCCAGCAGTGAATATGGCAGGGGCGACCCAGATACGCAGTATTTT. The complete variable domain, with remaining parts taken from reference TRBV25-1 and TRBJ2-3, reads EADIYQTPRYLVIGTGKKITLECSQTMGHDKMYWYQQDPGMELHLIHYSYGVNSTEKGDLSSESTVSRIRTEHFPLTLESARPSHTSQYLCASSEYGRGDPDTQYFGPGTRLTVL.

This clonotype was detected a few times. This sequence joins TRBV6-1 and TRBJ2-1; 10 bases agree with TRBD2. This CDR3 contains 15 residues. With 2 bases clipped from V and 8 bases from J, the junction kept 6 bases outside the gene matches. Germline V gives CDR1 MNHNS, CDR2 SASEGT. The CDR3: CASSEFQRGGHEQFF. The CDR3 region has the DNA TGTGCCAGCAGTGAATTCCAGCGGGGGGGTCATGAGCAGTTCTTC.

This clonotype was seen a few times. The genes are TRBV7-9 and TRBJ2-1, with D perhaps TRBD2 (6 bases). The CDR3 is made up of 16 amino acids. CDR1 and CDR2 (germline): SEHNR, FQNEAQ (reference sequence). Trimming removed 0 bases from V and 0 bases from J, with 9 bases in between. CDR3 coding DNA: TGTGCCAGCAGCTTAGCGGCGGGACGCTCCTACAATGAGCAGTTCTTC. It translates to CASSLAAGRSYNEQFF.

This clonotype has more than one count but fewer than ten. The chain has TRBV9 and TRBJ2-2; no definite D call. CDR1 is SGDLS, CDR2 YYNGEE, per germline. V lost 0 bases, J lost 5 bases, and 11 bases lay in between. There are 15 residues in the CDR3. Written as DNA, the CDR3 is TGTGCCAGCAGCGTAGCCGGCTTAGGGACCGGGGAGCTGTTTTTT. This encodes CASSVAGLGTGELFF.

Regarding this clonotype: A read error may explain this, as a much larger clone is one base away. V gene TRBV7-8 combines with J gene TRBJ2-7, with unresolved D. This CDR3 has 14 residues. Germline V gene data show CDR1 as SGHVS and CDR2 as FQNEAQ. CDR3 region: CVSSFLLNSYEQYF. CDR3 bases: TGTGTCAGCAGCTTTCTACTAAATTCCTACGAGCAGTACTTC.

The chain recombines TRBV5-4 with TRBJ2-2, with D uncertain. V was cut by 2 bases and J by 4 bases, with 9 bases left in between. The CDR3 sequence is 14 residues long. CDR1 and CDR2 from the germline V gene are SGHNT and YYREEE (reference sequence). The CDR3 region is CASSLPTSTGELFF. For the CDR3, the DNA is TGTGCCAGCAGCTTACCCACCTCCACCGGGGAGCTGTTTTTT. Full variable domain (rest looked up from reference TRBV5-4 and TRBJ2-2): ETGVTQSPTHLIKTRGQQVTLRCSSQSGHNTVSWYQQALGQGPQFIFQYYREEENGRGNFPPRFSGLQFPNYSSELNVNALELDDSALYLCASSLPTSTGELFFGEGSRLTVL.

This clonotype has more than one count but fewer than ten. The CDR3 sequence: CAISEEDREGQPQHF. The CDR3 DNA sequence: TGTGCCATCAGTGAGGAAGACAGGGAAGGTCAGCCCCAGCATTTT. The V and J genes are TRBV10-3 and TRBJ1-5; 7 bases are shared with TRBD1. Germline assignment: CDR1 ENHRY and CDR2 SYGVKD. There are 15 residues in the CDR3. With 2 bases clipped from V and 6 bases from J, the junction kept 7 bases outside the gene matches.

As DNA, the CDR3 is TGTGCCAGCAGTGAATTCCGGACAGGGGGCGCGAACACTGAAGCTTTCTTT. It yields the protein CASSEFRTGGANTEAFF. This chain connects TRBV25-1 to TRBJ1-1; 11 positions match TRBD1. The trim removed 1 base at V and 1 base at J, leaving 5 bases unmatched. Germline values: CDR1 MGHDK, CDR2 SYGVNS. The CDR3 runs to 17 residues.

The chain recombines TRBV11-2 with TRBJ2-7; D remains ambiguous. The CDR3 is 14 amino acids. Germline V CDR1 and CDR2: SGHAT, FQNNGV. V was clipped by 1 base and J by 4 bases, with 11 bases between them. The CDR3 spells CASSLVGQQYEQYF. CDR3 sequence (DNA): TGTGCCAGCAGCTTAGTTGGCCAGCAGTACGAGCAGTACTTC.

This rearrangement joins TRBV15 to TRBJ1-2; possibly TRBD1 for D (5 bases). Germline CDR1 LNHNV, CDR2 YYDKDF (reference sequence). V lost 5 bases to trimming and J lost 6 bases, with 16 bases between them. This CDR3 region has 14 residues. For the CDR3, the DNA is TGTGCCACCAGCCTCCCTGGGGGTGGGAATGGCTACACCTTC. Its translation is CATSLPGGGNGYTF.

This clonotype was detected only a few times. The J gene is TRBJ2-2, the V gene TRBV28; TRBD1 matches at 8 bases. V was pared by 3 bases and J by 2 bases, with 5 bases of the junction left unmatched. The CDR3 length is 16 residues. Per germline, CDR1 MDHEN and CDR2 SYDVKM. This CDR3 is CASSFDRGLNTGELFF. DNA of the CDR3: TGTGCCAGCAGTTTTGACAGGGGCTTAAACACCGGGGAGCTGTTTTTT.

The chain has TRBV5-6 and TRBJ2-7; the match to TRBD2 covers 8 bases. V shed 2 bases and J 4 bases; nucleotides not matched to a gene: 8. This CDR3 spans 15 amino acids. CDR1 and CDR2 (germline): SGHDT, YYEEEE. The CDR3 sequence is CASSFSPSGGYEQYF. DNA for the CDR3: TGTGCCAGCAGCTTTAGTCCCAGCGGGGGATACGAGCAGTACTTC.

This sequence joins TRBV25-1 and TRBJ2-3; no clear D. This CDR3 comprises 14 residues. Germline V gene lookup returns CDR1 MGHDK and CDR2 SYGVNS. V lost 8 bases, J lost 0 bases, and 12 bases lay in between. The CDR3 DNA sequence: TGTGCCAGCGTCGGTCCTAGGAGCACAGATACGCAGTATTTT. It is translated as CASVGPRSTDTQYF.

Only a few counts were recorded for this clonotype. The CDR3: CASIGQGSTEAFF. The CDR3 coding sequence is TGTGCCAGCATCGGGCAGGGTTCCACTGAAGCTTTCTTT. V is TRBV2 and J is TRBJ1-1, with D perhaps matching TRBD1 (5 bases). The CDR3 spans 13 residues. From germline, CDR1 is SNHLY and CDR2 FYNNEI. V was trimmed by 7 bases and J by 4 bases, leaving 13 bases between them.

V gene TRBV5-8 combines with J gene TRBJ2-2, with D maybe TRBD2 (6 bases). The germline V and J ends were trimmed by 6 bases and 6 bases, with 18 bases remaining between them. CDR1 is SGHTS, CDR2 YDEGEE, per germline. The CDR3 totals 15 residues. In nucleotides, the CDR3 is TGTGCCAGCAAGCCCCGGGGGTTTCGGGCCGGGGAGCTGTTTTTT. Protein product: CASKPRGFRAGELFF.

The V gene is TRBV27, the J gene TRBJ1-1; TRBD1 matches 8 bases. CDR1 MNHEY and CDR2 SMNVEV come from the germline V gene (reference sequence). This CDR3 region has 13 residues. V trimming: 4 bases; J trimming: 11 bases; junction bases outside the gene matches: 9. CDR3 in DNA: TGTGCCAGCAGTTCGATTGGACAGGGATGGGCTTTCTTT. It codes for CASSSIGQGWAFF.

Ten or more counts support this clonotype. The J gene is TRBJ2-1, the V gene TRBV6-1; 10 nucleotides agree with TRBD2. Germline CDR1 MNHNS, CDR2 SASEGT. This CDR3 spans 16 amino acids. The V and J ends lost 3 bases and 3 bases, in that order; junction bases with no gene match: 5. Here the CDR3 reads CASSESGGALYNEQFF. As DNA, the CDR3 is TGTGCCAGCAGTGAGAGCGGGGGGGCCCTCTACAATGAGCAGTTCTTC.

The CDR3 reads CASSMGVGNQPQHF. The CDR3 DNA reads as TGTGCCAGCAGCATGGGAGTAGGGAATCAGCCCCAGCATTTT. V and J are TRBV9 and TRBJ1-5; no reliable D call. Trimming removed 4 bases from V and 4 bases from J, with 12 bases in between. Germline-derived CDR1 and CDR2 are SGDLS and YYNGEE. This CDR3 comprises 14 residues.

This clonotype was detected ten times or more. The rearrangement joins TRBV7-6 to TRBJ1-1; possible D gene TRBD1, 5 bases. CDR1 and CDR2 (germline): SGHVS, FNYEAQ. Between the trimmed V and J ends, which lost 0 bases and 4 bases, there was a span of 12 bases. This CDR3 spans 15 amino acids. The CDR3: CASSLARQGATEAFF. The CDR3 DNA sequence: TGTGCCAGCAGCTTAGCGCGCCAGGGAGCCACTGAAGCTTTCTTT.

The chain uses TRBV5-6 and TRBJ2-2, with D hard to call. V lost 2 bases and J lost 4, with 6 bases in between. Per germline, CDR1 SGHDT and CDR2 YYEEEE. This CDR3 is 13 amino acids long. DNA for the CDR3: TGTGCCAGCAGCTTTCCCCTCACCGGGGAGCTGTTTTTT. It translates to CASSFPLTGELFF.

The chain carries TRBV28 and TRBJ2-1; TRBD2 is a possible D gene (6 bases). The germline CDR1 and CDR2 sequences are MDHEN and SYDVKM. The CDR3 loop spans 18 amino acids. Trimming pared 2 bases from V and 6 bases from J, leaving 23 bases between. The chain's CDR3 is CASSLPTGRTGVPNEQFF. The CDR3 nucleotides are TGTGCCAGCAGTTTACCTACCGGGAGAACGGGGGTCCCCAATGAGCAGTTCTTC.

This chain connects TRBV20-1 to TRBJ2-7; D could derive from TRBD1 or TRBD2 (5 bases each). Germline V gene sequence: CDR1 DFQATT, CDR2 SNEGSKA (reference sequence). This CDR3 has 14 residues. V was clipped by 0 bases and J by 4 bases, with 13 bases between them. In DNA form, the CDR3 reads TGCAGTGCTAGAGACGGCGAGGGGTGGTACGAGCAGTACTTC. Its protein is CSARDGEGWYEQYF.

This clonotype was found a few times. The chain employs TRBV12-3 or TRBV12-4 and TRBJ2-4; tentatively, D is TRBD1 (5 bases). This CDR3 has 17 residues. V gave up 0 bases and J gave up 1 base, with 13 bases separating them. CDR3 DNA: TGTGCCAGCAGTTTAGCGCAGGGCCTTGGGGCCAAAAACATTCAGTACTTC. This encodes CASSLAQGLGAKNIQYF.

This clonotype was seen a handful of times. The V call is TRBV12-3 or TRBV12-4, the J call TRBJ2-2; 10 nucleotides match TRBD1. The V gene end was trimmed by 5 bases and the J gene end by 13 bases; junction bases not matched to a gene: 13. CDR3 length: 15 amino acids. The CDR3 here is CASSGTGDGPATLFF. In DNA form, the CDR3 reads TGTGCCAGCAGTGGGACAGGGGACGGCCCGGCTACGCTGTTTTTT.

The V and J genes are TRBV7-9 and TRBJ1-2; no clear D gene. In germline, CDR1 is SEHNR, CDR2 FQNEAQ (reference sequence). V lost 6 bases to trimming and J lost 4 bases, with 18 bases between them. The length of the CDR3 is 15 residues. In DNA form, the CDR3 reads TGTGCCAGCAGTTCTGGCCCCCGTTGGGGCTATGGCTACACCTTC. Residues: CASSSGPRWGYGYTF.

CDR3 coding DNA: TGTGCCACCAGCACTGAGGAGGGGCAGAGACCCTACGAGCAGTACTTC. Its protein is CATSTEEGQRPYEQYF. This chain links TRBV15 with TRBJ2-7, with D perhaps matching TRBD2 (6 bases). Germline CDR1 is LNHNV and CDR2 is YYDKDF (reference sequence). The CDR3 has 16 amino acids. V gave up 4 bases and J gave up 2 bases, with 18 bases separating them.

The chain is built from TRBV6-2 or TRBV6-3 and TRBJ1-1, with TRBD1 as a possible D gene (6 bases). The CDR3 sequence is 16 residues long. V lost 2 bases and J 0 bases, leaving 13 bases between the germline ends. Germline V gene lookup returns CDR1 MNHEY and CDR2 SVGEGT. CDR3 DNA: TGTGCCAGCAGTTACGGGGGGCAGGGGATGAACACTGAAGCTTTCTTT. Translating gives CASSYGGQGMNTEAFF.

In this sample, this clonotype turned up a few times. The chain combines TRBV6-5 with TRBJ2-5, with 9 nucleotides matching TRBD1. Trimming at V came to 6 bases and at J to 5 bases, leaving 4 bases not matched to a gene. The germline V gene has CDR1 MNHEY and CDR2 SVGAGI. The CDR3 is 13 residues long. The CDR3: CASSWTGEETQYF. CDR3 sequence (DNA): TGTGCCAGCAGCTGGACAGGGGAGGAGACCCAGTACTTC.

There are many counts of this clonotype. The chain couples TRBV5-4 to TRBJ2-7; D may correspond to TRBD1 or TRBD2 (7 bases each). There are 14 residues in the CDR3. CDR1 SGHNT and CDR2 YYREEE come from the germline V gene (reference sequence). V lost 2 bases and J lost 1, with 10 bases in between. The CDR3 reads CASSFQGGSYEQYV. The CDR3 DNA follows: TGTGCCAGCAGCTTCCAGGGGGGGTCCTACGAGCAGTACGTC.

The V and J genes are TRBV12-3 or TRBV12-4 and TRBJ2-1; D gene unclear. Deletions cut 2 bases from V and 6 bases from J, with 11 bases between. The CDR3 contains 14 residues. The CDR3 sequence is CASSLTLSTNEQFF. In nucleotides, the CDR3 is TGTGCCAGCAGTTTAACCCTTTCTACCAATGAGCAGTTCTTC.